Below, one T cell receptor beta chain is given with its context. Its matching antigen is unknown. This CDR3 contains 18 residues. Germline V gives CDR1 LNHDA, CDR2 SQIVND (reference sequence). V lost 1 base to trimming and J lost 2 bases; unmatched junction nucleotides: 11. The sample comes from a study of T cell responses to AZD1222 COVID-19 vaccine. Whole-study findings and limits: Every sample of the repertoires postdated the peak T cell response.

The table came from immunoSEQ multiplex PCR; TCRdb's copy has only in-frame clones and leaves some out. The repertoire has roughly 140,000 clones, more than 85% of them found once; the top ten carry roughly 3.4%. The clonotype comes from an adult who received the AZD1222 COVID-19 vaccine. J is TRBJ1-5 and V is TRBV19; 7 nucleotides line up with TRBD1. The specimen comprised peripheral blood, sampled 28 days after the second AZD1222 dose. CDR3 amino acids: CASSIASTGYRGNQPQHF. CDR3 sequence (DNA): TGTGCCAGTAGTATAGCGTCGACAGGGTACAGGGGCAATCAGCCCCAGCATTTT.